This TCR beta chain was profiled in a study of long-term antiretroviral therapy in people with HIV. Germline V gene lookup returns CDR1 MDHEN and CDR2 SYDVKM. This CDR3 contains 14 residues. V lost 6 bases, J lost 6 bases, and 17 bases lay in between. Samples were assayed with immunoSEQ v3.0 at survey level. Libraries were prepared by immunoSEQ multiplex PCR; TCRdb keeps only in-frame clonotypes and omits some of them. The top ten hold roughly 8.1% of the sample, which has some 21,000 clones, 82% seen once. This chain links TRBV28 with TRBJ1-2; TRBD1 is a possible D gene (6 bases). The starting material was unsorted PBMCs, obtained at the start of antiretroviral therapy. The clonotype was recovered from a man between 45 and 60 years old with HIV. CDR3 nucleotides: TGTGCCAGCAGCCGAGGAACAGGGTTTAATGGCTACACCTTC. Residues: CASSRGTGFNGYTF.